Listed below are T cell receptor beta chains from one sample, sequenced in a study of neurological immune-mediated disorders. TCRdb ran MiXCR on the 5' RACE reads and lists one entry per CDR3 protein. The table records under 90,000 distinct CDR3 sequences, 3% to 4% of them present only once. The sequencing input was PBMCs. The receptors were gathered from a woman aged 45-59 years with multiple sclerosis. Both conserved end residues are part of each CDR3. A D gene is named only where the DNA matches it firmly. Rows may omit the clone size; those that give it use once, few, many or a size class.

v_call	d_call	clone_size	j_call	cdr3_nt	cdr3_aa
TRBV20-1	-	many	TRBJ2-7	TGCAGTGCTCCTGTGGGGGGCGATTACGAGCAGTACTTC	CSAPVGGDYEQYF
TRBV18	-	many	TRBJ2-5	TGTGCCAGCTCACCCCCCGCGTCGTGGGAGACCCAGTACTTC	CASSPPASWETQYF
TRBV10-1	TRBD2	many	TRBJ2-1	TGCGCCAGCAGCTCCGGGACTAACTACAATGAGCAGTTCTTC	CASSSGTNYNEQFF
TRBV15	-	many	TRBJ2-7	TGTGCCACCAGCAGACCCGCGACAGGGAGGTACGAGCAGTACTTC	CATSRPATGRYEQYF
TRBV5-1	-	many	TRBJ2-2	TGCGCCAGCAGCTTGGGCGCCGTCGGCTACACCGGGGAGCTGTTTTTT	CASSLGAVGYTGELFF
TRBV7-6	TRBD1	many	TRBJ2-7	TGTGCCAGCAGCCCAGGGGGCAGCTACGAGCAGTACTTC	CASSPGGSYEQYF
TRBV28	-	many	TRBJ2-2	TGTGCCAGCAGTTTATCGGGATCCGGGGAGCTGTTTTTT	CASSLSGSGELFF
TRBV20-1	-	many	TRBJ2-7	TGCAGTGCTAATAACCGGGCAGGGGATATTCGGTACTTC	CSANNRAGDIRYF
TRBV9	-	many	TRBJ2-2	TGTGCCAGCAGCGTAGCGGGGGTCGGGGAGCTGTTTTTT	CASSVAGVGELFF
TRBV12-3/TRBV12-4	TRBD2	many	TRBJ2-5	TGTGCCAGCAGTCCCAACCGACTAGCGGGGGGGCAAGAGACCCAGTACTTC	CASSPNRLAGGQETQYF
TRBV9	TRBD1	many	TRBJ2-7	TGTGCCAGCAGCCCAAAAGGACAGGACAGATCCTACGAGCAGTACTTC	CASSPKGQDRSYEQYF
TRBV29-1	TRBD2	many	TRBJ2-7	TGCAGCTTTTCTCCGGGGGGCTCCTACGAGCAGTACTTC	CSFSPGGSYEQYF
TRBV7-6	TRBD1	many	TRBJ2-1	TGTGCCAGCAGCCCCTACAAGGGACAGAACAATGAGCAGTTCTTC	CASSPYKGQNNEQFF
TRBV20-1	-	many	TRBJ1-2	TGCAGTGCTAGCGGGATAACTTATGGCTACACCTTC	CSASGITYGYTF
TRBV7-2	TRBD2	many	TRBJ2-1	TGTGCCAGCAGCCTCCGCGGGACTAGCGGGGCTAATGAGCAGTTCTTC	CASSLRGTSGANEQFF
TRBV7-9	-	many	TRBJ2-7	TGTGCCAGCAGCTCAGCCGGGCAGGGCCTCTACGAGCAGTACTTC	CASSSAGQGLYEQYF
TRBV20-1	-	many	TRBJ2-5	TGCAGTGCTAGGGACTCCGTAGAGACCCAGTACTTC	CSARDSVETQYF
TRBV6-8	TRBD2	many	TRBJ2-3	TGTGCCAGCAGAGGCGGGGGAAGCACAGATACGCAGTATTTT	CASRGGGSTDTQYF
TRBV20-1	TRBD2	many	TRBJ2-1	TGCAGTGCCACCAAGGTAGCGGGGGGCCTCAATGAGCAGTTCTTC	CSATKVAGGLNEQFF
TRBV20-1	-	-	TRBJ1-2	TGCAGTGCCAGGGACTTAGCTAACTATGTCTACACCTTC	CSARDLANYVYTF
TRBV9	TRBD2	many	TRBJ2-5	TGTGCCAGCAGCCCACGACTAGCGGGGGGGGGAGAGACCCAGTACTTC	CASSPRLAGGGETQYF
TRBV7-9	-	many	TRBJ2-7	TGTGCCAGCAGGCATGGCTCTGCCGAGCAGTACTTC	CASRHGSAEQYF
TRBV5-1	-	many	TRBJ1-2	TGCGCCAGCAGCCGCCAGGCTGGCGGGGGCTACACCTTC	CASSRQAGGGYTF
TRBV7-2	TRBD1	many	TRBJ2-7	TGTGCCAGCAGCTTAGTGCAGGGGGCAACCTACGAGCAGTACTTC	CASSLVQGATYEQYF
TRBV11-2	TRBD1	many	TRBJ2-7	TGTGCCAGCAGCTCCGGGACAGGGGTCTCCTACGAGCAGTACTTC	CASSSGTGVSYEQYF
TRBV7-2	-	many	TRBJ2-7	TGTGCCAGCAGGACAGGTCCCTACGAGCAGTACTTC	CASRTGPYEQYF
TRBV12-3/TRBV12-4	-	many	TRBJ2-1	TGTGCCAGCTCCCTGGGGCAGTTGAGCTCCTACAATGAGCAGTTCTTC	CASSLGQLSSYNEQFF
TRBV4-3	-	many	TRBJ1-6	TGCGCCAGCAGCCAAGCCCCCCCGGAGCATTCAACCCTCAACTTT	CASSQAPPEHSTLNF
TRBV7-9	-	many	TRBJ2-3	TGTGCCAGCAGGCCTCTCGGGCTTAGCACAGATACGCAGTATTTT	CASRPLGLSTDTQYF
TRBV5-1	TRBD1	many	TRBJ2-7	TGCGCCAGCAGCACCGGGACAGGTGTCGACGAGCAGTACTTC	CASSTGTGVDEQYF
TRBV20-1	-	many	TRBJ2-5	TGCAGTGCTAGGGTGTTTGAGTACCAAGAGACCCAGTACTTC	CSARVFEYQETQYF
TRBV4-3	-	many	TRBJ1-4	TGCGCCAGCAGCCAAGATCGGGGGGGTACTAATGAAAAACTGTTTTTT	CASSQDRGGTNEKLFF
TRBV24-1	-	many	TRBJ2-1	TGTGCCACCAGCAGGGGTTCTAGTTACAATGAGCAGTTCTTC	CATSRGSSYNEQFF
TRBV20-1	-	many	TRBJ2-1	TGCAGTGCTAGGTTGTATGAGCAGTTCTTC	CSARLYEQFF
TRBV20-1	-	many	TRBJ1-1	TGCAGTGCTACTGACCCGATAAGTCCTGAAGCTTTCTTT	CSATDPISPEAFF
TRBV5-1	-	many	TRBJ2-5	TGCGCCAGCAGCCAGACAGGCCCCGATCAAGAGACCCAGTACTTC	CASSQTGPDQETQYF
TRBV7-2	-	-	TRBJ1-4	TGTGCCAGCAGCTTAGAGTTGAGCGGTGAAAAACTGTTTTTT	CASSLELSGEKLFF
TRBV11-2	-	many	TRBJ2-5	TGTGCCAGCAGCAGGGACCTGGGGGAGACCCAGTACTTC	CASSRDLGETQYF
TRBV20-1	TRBD1	many	TRBJ2-1	TGCAGTGTGTTCGGACAGGGTAAGAATGAGCAGTTCTTC	CSVFGQGKNEQFF